These 2 T cell receptor beta chains came from one sample sequenced in a study of T cells in Graves' hyperthyroidism and ophthalmopathy. Researchers took RNA transcripts and amplified the TCR beta CDR3 regions from them. HTBI primers drove first-round RT-PCR of the TCR CDR3. Using its own MiXCR run on the multiplex PCR reads, TCRdb lists one record per CDR3 protein. The sample comprises around 350,000 distinct CDR3 sequences, approximately 14% of which are singletons, and about 18% rests with the top ten. The source material was blood. The receptors here all came from a woman aged 25 to 45 with Graves' ophthalmopathy.

Ten or more counts support this clonotype. The chain combines TRBV12-3 or TRBV12-4 with TRBJ1-6; no clear D gene. Trimming shortened V by 3 bases and J by 5 bases, and 8 bases separated the two germline ends. The CDR3 consists of 14 residues. CDR3 in amino acids: CASSFGKDNSPLHF. CDR3 in DNA: TGTGCCAGCAGTTTCGGAAAGGATAATTCACCCCTCCACTTT.

This clonotype was seen repeatedly, ten times or more. This chain links TRBV20-1 with TRBJ2-5; the match to TRBD1 covers 7 bases. V was clipped by 2 bases and J by 5 bases; unmatched bases: 14. Germline CDR1 and CDR2: DFQATT and SNEGSKA (reference sequence). The CDR3 runs to 16 residues. This CDR3 reads CSARLDRERRGETQYF. CDR3 nucleotide sequence: TGCAGTGCTAGACTAGACAGGGAGAGACGAGGGGAGACCCAGTACTTC.